This T cell receptor beta chain emerged from a study of OX40 agonist ivuxolimab in advanced cancers. Whole-study context: Each patient was given ivuxolimab into a vein every 2 weeks, at 0.01 to 10 mg/kg.

Study results and limitations: By week 6 at 0.1 to 3.0 mg/kg, blood CD4+ and CD8+ T cells had expanded clonally. Individuals who were partial responders at 0.1-3.0 mg/kg had clonal expansion that ranked among the lowest.

Worth noting for this clone: As yet, its antigen is unknown.

The CDR3 is 16 amino acids. The junction had 12 bases not matched to a gene; V was cut back by 4 bases and J by 5 bases. Germline loops: CDR1 SGHDT, CDR2 YYEEEE. Drawing of blood for sampling happened at baseline, at cycle 4 day 1, and at cycle 7 day 1. The table came from immunoSEQ multiplex PCR; TCRdb's copy has only in-frame clones and leaves some out. This table holds tens of thousands of clones, approximately 82% found once. J is TRBJ2-7 and V is TRBV5-6; 10 nucleotides align to TRBD1. The TCR comes from an adult with an advanced solid tumor such as melanoma, head and neck, liver or kidney cancer. Source: CD4+ or CD8+ T cells sorted from blood, taken in a trial of the OX40 agonist ivuxolimab. CDR3 DNA: TGTGCCAGCAGCGCCCTCCGGGACAGGGGTCGCAACGAGCAGTACTTC. This encodes CASSALRDRGRNEQYF. Variable domain in full (rest from reference TRBV5-6 and TRBJ2-7): DAGVTQSPTHLIKTRGQQVTLRCSPKSGHDTVSWYQQALGQGPQFIFQYYEEEERQRGNFPDRFSGHQFPNYSSELNVNALLLGDSALYLCASSALRDRGRNEQYFGPGTRLTVT.